A single sample is the source of the 14 T cell receptor beta chains below, sequenced in a study of blood T cell repertoires in COVID-19. TCRdb's table, derived via immunoSEQ multiplex PCR, lists solely in-frame clones and lacks some. Here the sample spans roughly 370,000 clones, approximately 87% being singletons. Input material: PBMCs or T cells enriched from blood (not recorded which). These receptors all come from a woman aged 50 to 60 who had recovered from COVID-19.

This chain joins TRBV5-1 and TRBJ2-5, with D possibly TRBD1 on 6 matching bases. Trimming shortened V by 4 bases and J by 6 bases, and 16 bases separated the two germline ends. Germline V gives CDR1 SGHRS, CDR2 YFSETQ. CDR3 length: 14 amino acids. Here the CDR3 reads CASSPGQIPKTQYF. The CDR3 DNA is TGCGCCAGCAGCCCGGGACAAATTCCCAAGACCCAGTACTTC.

This clone was detected only once. The chain carries TRBV5-6 and TRBJ2-3; 13 positions agree with TRBD2. Germline values: CDR1 SGHDT, CDR2 YYEEEE. The CDR3 is made up of 16 amino acids. Trimming cost V 3 bases and J 8 bases; bases outside gene matches: 9. In DNA, the CDR3 is TGTGCCAGCAGCTCCCTAACTAGCGGGGGGGCTTCTACGCAGTATTTT. Translating it yields CASSSLTSGGASTQYF.

The V gene is TRBV19, the J gene TRBJ1-6; TRBD1 aligns across 9 bases. The J segment lost 1 base and the V segment lost 4 bases, leaving 8 bases of the junction unmatched. Looked up from germline, CDR1 is LNHDA and CDR2 is SQIVND (reference sequence). The CDR3 is 18 amino acids. The CDR3 region is CASSKTGTGTSYNSPLHF. The CDR3, as DNA: TGTGCCAGTAGTAAAACCGGGACAGGGACGTCCTATAATTCACCCCTCCACTTT.

This clone was seen only a few times. This rearrangement joins TRBV30 to TRBJ1-1; D is unclear. Trimming removed 0 bases from V and 1 base from J, with 6 bases in between. Per germline, CDR1 GTSNPN and CDR2 SVGIG (reference sequence). The CDR3 extends over 13 amino acids. CDR3 in amino acids: CAWSVISNTEAFF. The CDR3, as DNA: TGTGCCTGGAGTGTAATCTCGAACACTGAAGCTTTCTTT. Using reference TRBV30 and TRBJ1-1 for the parts outside the CDR3, the full variable domain is SQTIHQWPATLVQPVGSPLSLECTVEGTSNPNLYWYRQAAGRGLQLLFYSVGIGQISSEVPQNLSASRPQDRQFILSSKKLLLSDSGFYLCAWSVISNTEAFFGQGTRLTVV.

The rearrangement links TRBV3-1 (or the pseudogene TRBV3-2) to TRBJ2-5; a weak D match, TRBD1 (6 bases). V lost 1 base, J lost 10 bases, and 13 bases lay in between. Germline V gives CDR1 LGHDT, CDR2 YNNKEL (reference sequence). The CDR3 loop spans 13 amino acids. The CDR3 DNA reads TGTGCCAGCAGCCAAGGCCAGGGGCCGTGCCAGTACTTC. Amino acid sequence: CASSQGQGPCQYF.

The chain links TRBV28 to TRBJ1-5; no firm D call. Germline V gene data show CDR1 as MDHEN and CDR2 as SYDVKM. This CDR3 has 16 residues. V lost 3 bases, J lost 0 bases, and 12 bases lay in between. CDR3 coding DNA: TGTGCCAGCAGTTTTGCAAGCCTAATTAGCAATCAGCCCCAGCATTTT. Translating it yields CASSFASLISNQPQHF.

The chain joins TRBV28 to TRBJ2-7; D might be TRBD1 (5 bases). CDR1 and CDR2 (germline): MDHEN, SYDVKM. The ends were cut back, 1 base at V and 2 bases at J, with 9 bases in the middle. The CDR3 runs 14 residues. The chain's CDR3 is CASSLLGRAYEQYF. The CDR3 DNA sequence: TGTGCCAGCAGTTTATTAGGCAGGGCCTACGAGCAGTACTTC.

This chain connects TRBV19 to TRBJ1-5; 9 bases are a match to TRBD1. Germline lookup yields CDR1 LNHDA and CDR2 SQIVND (reference sequence). The CDR3 consists of 13 residues. The V and J ends lost 4 bases and 5 bases, in that order; junction bases with no gene match: 0. The CDR3 DNA reads TGTGCCAGTAGTAGGACAGGGGATCAGCCCCAGCATTTT. This codes for CASSRTGDQPQHF.

V usage is TRBV5-1 and J usage is TRBJ2-5; D perhaps matches TRBD1 (5 bases). Trimming took off 0 bases at V and 5 bases at J, with 14 bases between the two ends. This CDR3 has 15 amino acids. The V gene's germline CDR1 is SGHRS and CDR2 YFSETQ. The CDR3 sequence is CASSLGGRVGETQYF. The CDR3 DNA reads TGCGCCAGCAGCTTGGGTGGCAGGGTGGGCGAGACCCAGTACTTC.

V is TRBV27 and J is TRBJ1-1, with D uncertain. Looked up from germline, CDR1 is MNHEY and CDR2 is SMNVEV (reference sequence). The CDR3 sequence is 17 residues long. Trimming took 5 bases from V and 4 from J, leaving 23 bases between them. The CDR3 spells CASSPLEPRVSVTEAFF. DNA of the CDR3: TGTGCCAGCAGTCCCCTGGAGCCTAGAGTGAGTGTCACTGAAGCTTTCTTT.

The chain uses TRBV6-2 or TRBV6-3 and TRBJ2-7; D is perhaps TRBD1 (6 bases). Trimming cost V 6 bases and J 4 bases, with 31 bases left between them. CDR1 is MNHEY, CDR2 SVGEGT, per germline. The CDR3 consists of 19 residues. CDR3 residues: CASSSIGTIEGRGRYEQYF. The CDR3 DNA sequence: TGTGCCAGCAGCTCAATAGGGACAATCGAGGGAAGGGGACGATACGAGCAGTACTTC.

This chain joins TRBV6-5 and TRBJ1-2; 8 positions agree with TRBD1. Germline trimming cut 6 bases from V and 3 bases from J; bases unmatched to any gene: 6. Per germline, CDR1 MNHEY and CDR2 SVGAGI. The CDR3 extends over 14 amino acids. The CDR3 DNA reads TGTGCCAGCAGCGGACAGGGTTTTTACTATGGCTACACCTTC. Translation: CASSGQGFYYGYTF.

In its sample, this clone was seen once. This chain joins TRBV7-8 and TRBJ1-3; the D is unclear. This CDR3 is 16 amino acids long. CDR1 SGHVS and CDR2 FQNEAQ come from the germline V gene. Trimming removed 3 bases at V and 2 bases at J, with 14 bases between. The CDR3 protein is CASSLRVAQAGNTIYF. CDR3 bases: TGTGCCAGCAGCTTGCGGGTGGCGCAGGCTGGAAACACCATATATTTT.

This chain uses TRBV14 with TRBJ2-6, with D perhaps TRBD1 (6 bases). The V end was cut by 4 bases, the J end by 3 bases, with 7 bases between. Germline assignment: CDR1 SGHDN and CDR2 FVKESK. The CDR3 loop spans 14 amino acids. The CDR3 sequence: CASSPTGGANVLTF. CDR3 bases: TGTGCCAGCAGCCCGACAGGTGGGGCCAACGTCCTGACTTTC.